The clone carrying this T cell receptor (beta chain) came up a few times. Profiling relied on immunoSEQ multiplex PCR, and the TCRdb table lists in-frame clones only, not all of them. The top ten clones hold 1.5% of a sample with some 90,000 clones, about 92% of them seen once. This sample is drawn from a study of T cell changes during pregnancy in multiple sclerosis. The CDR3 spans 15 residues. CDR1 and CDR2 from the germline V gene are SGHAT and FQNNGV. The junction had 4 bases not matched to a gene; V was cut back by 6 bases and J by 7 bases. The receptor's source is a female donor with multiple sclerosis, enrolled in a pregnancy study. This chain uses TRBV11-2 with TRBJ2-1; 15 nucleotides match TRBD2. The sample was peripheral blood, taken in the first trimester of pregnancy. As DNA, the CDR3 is TGTGCCAGCAGTCGTGGGACTAGCGGGAGGAATGAGCAGTTCTTC. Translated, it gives CASSRGTSGRNEQFF.